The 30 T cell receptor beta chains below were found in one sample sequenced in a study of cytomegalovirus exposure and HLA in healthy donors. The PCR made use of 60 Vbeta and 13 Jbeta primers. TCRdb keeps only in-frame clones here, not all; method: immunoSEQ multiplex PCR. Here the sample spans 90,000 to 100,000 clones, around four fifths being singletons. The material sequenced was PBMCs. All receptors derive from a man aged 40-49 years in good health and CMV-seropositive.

In DNA form, the CDR3 reads TGTGCCAGCAGCACCGGACTAGCGCCCGTCTCCTACAATGAGCAGTTCTTC. Translated, it gives CASSTGLAPVSYNEQFF. This chain joins TRBV9 and TRBJ2-1, with 9 nucleotides matching TRBD2. Germline loops: CDR1 SGDLS, CDR2 YYNGEE. V was clipped by 4 bases and J by 0 bases; unmatched bases: 8. The CDR3 sequence is 17 residues long.

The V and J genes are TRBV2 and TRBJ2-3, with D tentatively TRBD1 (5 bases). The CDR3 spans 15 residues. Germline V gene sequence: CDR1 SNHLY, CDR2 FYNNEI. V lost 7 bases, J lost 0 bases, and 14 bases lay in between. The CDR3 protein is CASIPDTISTDTQYF. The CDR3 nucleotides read TGTGCCAGCATTCCGGACACCATTAGCACAGATACGCAGTATTTT.

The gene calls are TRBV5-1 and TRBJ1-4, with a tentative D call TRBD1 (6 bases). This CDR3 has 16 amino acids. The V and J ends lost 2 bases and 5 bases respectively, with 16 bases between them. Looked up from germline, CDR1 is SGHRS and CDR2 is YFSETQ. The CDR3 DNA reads TGCGCCAGCAGCTTTAGGGGCGGGGGGCTGAATGAAAAACTGTTTTTT. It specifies CASSFRGGGLNEKLFF.

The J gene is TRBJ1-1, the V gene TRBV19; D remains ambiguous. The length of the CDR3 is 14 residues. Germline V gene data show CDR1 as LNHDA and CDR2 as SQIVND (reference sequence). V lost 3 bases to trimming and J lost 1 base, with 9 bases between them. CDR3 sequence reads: CASSILRRNTEAFF. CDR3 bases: TGTGCCAGTAGTATCCTGCGGAGGAACACTGAAGCTTTCTTT.

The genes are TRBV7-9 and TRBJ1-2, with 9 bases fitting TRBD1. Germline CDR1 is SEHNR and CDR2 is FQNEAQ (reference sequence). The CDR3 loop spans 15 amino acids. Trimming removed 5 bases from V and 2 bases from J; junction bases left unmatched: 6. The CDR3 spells CASSEATGGNYGYTF. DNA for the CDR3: TGTGCCAGCAGCGAGGCGACAGGGGGAAACTATGGCTACACCTTC.

In DNA, the CDR3 is TGCGCCAGCAGCTTGACGAGGGATACGCAGTATTTT. Its protein product is CASSLTRDTQYF. V and J are TRBV5-1 and TRBJ2-3; the D is unclear. The CDR3 spans 12 residues. Per germline, CDR1 SGHRS and CDR2 YFSETQ. V was pared by 1 base and J by 6 bases, with 6 bases between. The whole variable domain, filled in from reference TRBV5-1 and TRBJ2-3, reads KAGVTQTPRYLIKTRGQQVTLSCSPISGHRSVSWYQQTPGQGLQFLFEYFSETQRNKGNFPGRFSGRQFSNSRSEMNVSTLELGDSALYLCASSLTRDTQYFGPGTRLTVL.

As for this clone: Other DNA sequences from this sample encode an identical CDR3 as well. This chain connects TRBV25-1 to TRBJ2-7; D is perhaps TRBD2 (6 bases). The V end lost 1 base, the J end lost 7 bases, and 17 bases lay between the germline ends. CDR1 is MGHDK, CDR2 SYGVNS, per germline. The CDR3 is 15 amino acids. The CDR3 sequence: CASSEWQGGAREQYF. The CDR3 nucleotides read TGTGCCAGCAGTGAATGGCAAGGCGGGGCGCGAGAGCAGTACTTC.

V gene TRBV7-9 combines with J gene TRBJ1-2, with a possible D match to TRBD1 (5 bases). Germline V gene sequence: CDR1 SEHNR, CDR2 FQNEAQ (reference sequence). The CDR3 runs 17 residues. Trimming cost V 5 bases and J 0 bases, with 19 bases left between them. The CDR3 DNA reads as TGTGCCAGCAGCCGGACCGTGCGGGGGGGGACTAACTATGGCTACACCTTC. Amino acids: CASSRTVRGGTNYGYTF.

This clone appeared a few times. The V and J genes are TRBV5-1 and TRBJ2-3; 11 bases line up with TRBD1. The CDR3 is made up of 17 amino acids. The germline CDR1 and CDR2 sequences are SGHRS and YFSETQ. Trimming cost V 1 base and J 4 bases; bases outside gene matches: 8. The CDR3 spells CASSLRSPGQGADTQYF. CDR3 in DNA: TGCGCCAGCAGCTTGAGATCTCCGGGACAGGGGGCAGATACGCAGTATTTT.

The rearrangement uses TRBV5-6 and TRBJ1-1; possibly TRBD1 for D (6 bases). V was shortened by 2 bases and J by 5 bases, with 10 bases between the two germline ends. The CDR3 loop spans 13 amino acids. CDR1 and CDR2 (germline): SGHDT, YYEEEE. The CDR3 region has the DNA TGTGCCAGCAGCTTACAACAGGGTACTGAAGCTTTCTTT. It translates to CASSLQQGTEAFF. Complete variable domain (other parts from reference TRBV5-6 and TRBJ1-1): DAGVTQSPTHLIKTRGQQVTLRCSPKSGHDTVSWYQQALGQGPQFIFQYYEEEERQRGNFPDRFSGHQFPNYSSELNVNALLLGDSALYLCASSLQQGTEAFFGQGTRLTVV.

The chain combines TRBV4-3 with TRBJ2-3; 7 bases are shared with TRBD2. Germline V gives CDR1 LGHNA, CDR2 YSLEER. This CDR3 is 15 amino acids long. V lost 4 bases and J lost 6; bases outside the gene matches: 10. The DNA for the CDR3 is TGCGCCAGCAGCCTCCGGCGGGAGAGGCCCGATACGCAGTATTTT. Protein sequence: CASSLRRERPDTQYF.

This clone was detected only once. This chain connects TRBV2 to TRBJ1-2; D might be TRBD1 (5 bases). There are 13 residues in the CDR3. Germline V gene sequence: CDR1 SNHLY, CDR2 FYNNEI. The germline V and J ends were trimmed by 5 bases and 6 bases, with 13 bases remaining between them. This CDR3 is CASSPRGSDGYTF. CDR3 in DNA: TGTGCCAGCAGTCCACGGGGGTCGGATGGCTACACCTTC.

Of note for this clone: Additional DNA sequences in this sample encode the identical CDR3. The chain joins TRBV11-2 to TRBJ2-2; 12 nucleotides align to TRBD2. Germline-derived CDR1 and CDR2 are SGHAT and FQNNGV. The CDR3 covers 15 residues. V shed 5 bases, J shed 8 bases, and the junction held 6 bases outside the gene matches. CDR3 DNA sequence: TGTGCCAGCAGCCAACGACTAGCGGGGGTTGGGGAGCTGTTTTTT. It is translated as CASSQRLAGVGELFF.

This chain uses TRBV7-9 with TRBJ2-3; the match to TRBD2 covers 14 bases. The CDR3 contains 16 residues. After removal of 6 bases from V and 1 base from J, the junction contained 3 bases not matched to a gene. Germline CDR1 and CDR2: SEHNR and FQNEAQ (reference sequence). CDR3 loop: CASRGGLAGGTDTQYF. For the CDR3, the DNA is TGTGCCAGCAGGGGGGGACTAGCGGGAGGCACAGATACGCAGTATTTT.

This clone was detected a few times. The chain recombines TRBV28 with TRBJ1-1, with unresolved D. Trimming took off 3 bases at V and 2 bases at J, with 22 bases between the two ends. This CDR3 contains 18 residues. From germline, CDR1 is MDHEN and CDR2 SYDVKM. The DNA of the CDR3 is TGTGCCAGCAGTTTGTCTCCGACACAATCGGTCCTAAACACTGAAGCTTTCTTT. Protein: CASSLSPTQSVLNTEAFF.

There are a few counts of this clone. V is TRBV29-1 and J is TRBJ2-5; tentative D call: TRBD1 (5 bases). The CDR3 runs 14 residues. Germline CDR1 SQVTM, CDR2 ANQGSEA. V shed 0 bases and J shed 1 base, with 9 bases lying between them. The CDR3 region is CSVEDPGIQETQYF. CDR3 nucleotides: TGCAGCGTTGAAGATCCAGGGATCCAAGAGACCCAGTACTTC.

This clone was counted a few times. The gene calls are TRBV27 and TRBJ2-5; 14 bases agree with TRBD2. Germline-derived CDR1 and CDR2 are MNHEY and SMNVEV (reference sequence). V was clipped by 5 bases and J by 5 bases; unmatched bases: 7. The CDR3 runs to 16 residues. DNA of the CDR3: TGTGCCAGCAGTCCCCTCCGACTAGCGGGAGGGGAGACCCAGTACTTC. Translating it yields CASSPLRLAGGETQYF.

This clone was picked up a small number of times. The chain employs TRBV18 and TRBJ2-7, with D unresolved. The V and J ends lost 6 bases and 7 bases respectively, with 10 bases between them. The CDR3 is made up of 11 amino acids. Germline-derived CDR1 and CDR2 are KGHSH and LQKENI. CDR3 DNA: TGTGCCAGCTCCTCCGCTGAGGAGCAGTACTTC. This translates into CASSSAEEQYF.

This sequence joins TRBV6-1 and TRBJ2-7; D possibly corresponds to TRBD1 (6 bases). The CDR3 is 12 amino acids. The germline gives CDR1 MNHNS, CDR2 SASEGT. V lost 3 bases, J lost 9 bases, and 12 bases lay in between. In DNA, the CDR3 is TGTGCCAGCAGTGAGCAGGGGCAAGGGCAGTACTTC. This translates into CASSEQGQGQYF.

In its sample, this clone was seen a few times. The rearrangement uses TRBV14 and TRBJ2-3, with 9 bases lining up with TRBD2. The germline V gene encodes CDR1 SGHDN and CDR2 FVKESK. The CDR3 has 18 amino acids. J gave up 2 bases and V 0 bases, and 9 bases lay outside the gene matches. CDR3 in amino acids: CASSQDWGLAGLTDTQYF. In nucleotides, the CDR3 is TGTGCCAGCAGCCAAGATTGGGGGCTAGCGGGACTCACAGATACGCAGTATTTT.

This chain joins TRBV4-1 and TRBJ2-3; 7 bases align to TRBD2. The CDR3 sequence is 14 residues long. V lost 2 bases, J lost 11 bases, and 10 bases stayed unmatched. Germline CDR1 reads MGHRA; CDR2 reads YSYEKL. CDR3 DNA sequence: TGCGCCAGCAGCCAACCGACTAGCAGGGTCGAGCAGTATTTT. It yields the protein CASSQPTSRVEQYF.

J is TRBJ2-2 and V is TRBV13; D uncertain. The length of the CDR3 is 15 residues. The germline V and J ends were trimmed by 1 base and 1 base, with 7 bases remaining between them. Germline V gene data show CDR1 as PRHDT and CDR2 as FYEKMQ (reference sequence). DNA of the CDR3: TGTGCCAGCAGCTTAGATGGCGGGAACACCGGGGAGCTGTTTTTT. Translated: CASSLDGGNTGELFF.

This CDR3 reads CAPGLAGPIGYNEQFF. The CDR3, as DNA: TGTGCCCCCGGGCTAGCGGGACCTATAGGGTACAATGAGCAGTTCTTC. The gene calls are TRBV5-4 and TRBJ2-1, with TRBD2 matching 9 bases. The junction had 15 bases not matched to a gene; V was cut back by 10 bases and J by 4 bases. Germline loops: CDR1 SGHNT, CDR2 YYREEE (reference sequence). The CDR3 consists of 16 residues.

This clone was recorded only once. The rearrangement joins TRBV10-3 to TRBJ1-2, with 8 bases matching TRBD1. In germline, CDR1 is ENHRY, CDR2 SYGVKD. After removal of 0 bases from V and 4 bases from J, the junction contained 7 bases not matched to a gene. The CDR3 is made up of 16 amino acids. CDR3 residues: CAISESQGARGYGYTF. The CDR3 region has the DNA TGTGCCATCAGTGAGTCCCAGGGGGCGCGGGGCTATGGCTACACCTTC.

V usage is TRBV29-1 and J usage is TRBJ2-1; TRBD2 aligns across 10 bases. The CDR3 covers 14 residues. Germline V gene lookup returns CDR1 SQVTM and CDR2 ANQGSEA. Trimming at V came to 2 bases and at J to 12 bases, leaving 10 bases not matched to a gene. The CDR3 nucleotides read TGCAGCGTTGAAACAGGTTCTAGCGGGGGCCCGCAGTTCTTC. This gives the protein CSVETGSSGGPQFF.

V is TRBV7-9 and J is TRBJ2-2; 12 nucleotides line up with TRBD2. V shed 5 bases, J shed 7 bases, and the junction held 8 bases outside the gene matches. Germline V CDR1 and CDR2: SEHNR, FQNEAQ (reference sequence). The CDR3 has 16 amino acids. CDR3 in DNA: TGTGCCAGCAGCGACCTAGCGGGAGGGCCAAGCGGGGAGCTGTTTTTT. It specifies CASSDLAGGPSGELFF.

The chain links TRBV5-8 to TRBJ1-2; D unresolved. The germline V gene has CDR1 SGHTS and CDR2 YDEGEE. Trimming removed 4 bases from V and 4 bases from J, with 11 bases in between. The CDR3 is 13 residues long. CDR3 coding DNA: TGTGCCAGCAGCCCCGGACTAGGCTATGGCTACACCTTC. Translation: CASSPGLGYGYTF.

The CDR3 spells CSVPSKGDRLLYGYTF. The CDR3, as DNA: TGCAGCGTCCCCTCAAAGGGAGACAGGCTCCTTTATGGCTACACCTTC. The chain joins TRBV29-1 to TRBJ1-2; maybe TRBD1 (6 bases). Germline V gives CDR1 SQVTM, CDR2 ANQGSEA. This CDR3 has 16 amino acids. V was trimmed by 6 bases and J by 5 bases, leaving 25 bases between them.

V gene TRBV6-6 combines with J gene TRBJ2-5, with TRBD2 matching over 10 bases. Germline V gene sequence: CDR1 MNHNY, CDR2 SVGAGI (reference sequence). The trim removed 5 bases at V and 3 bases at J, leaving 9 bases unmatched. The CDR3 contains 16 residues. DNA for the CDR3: TGTGCCAGCAGTATAGCGGGAGGCCCTCACAAAGAGACCCAGTACTTC. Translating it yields CASSIAGGPHKETQYF.

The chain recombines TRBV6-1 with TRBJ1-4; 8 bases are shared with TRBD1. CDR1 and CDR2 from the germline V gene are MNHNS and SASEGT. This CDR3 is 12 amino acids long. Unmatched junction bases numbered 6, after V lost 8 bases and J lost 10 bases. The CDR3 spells CASGTGSGKLFF. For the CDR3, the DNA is TGTGCCAGCGGGACAGGATCCGGAAAACTGTTTTTT.